The clone carrying this TCR beta chain was seen only a few times. Unique molecular identifiers featured in how the TCRbeta library was prepared. A single record per CDR3 protein comes from TCRdb applying MiXCR to the PCR reads. The data show 400,000 to 450,000 distinct CDR3 sequences, about 40% seen once. The record originates from a study of T-cell reconstitution after alpha-beta-depleted transplantation in children. The V and J ends lost 0 bases and 3 bases respectively, with 3 bases between them. The CDR3 has 12 residues. Germline loops: CDR1 ENHRY, CDR2 SYGVKD. The origin of this receptor is a girl between 2 and 10 years old with aplastic anemia, due to receive a stem cell transplant. This chain connects TRBV10-3 to TRBJ2-7; no clear D. The sequencing here drew on PBMCs, taken before TCRalphabeta/CD19-depleted stem cell transplant. The DNA of the CDR3 is TGTGCCATCAGTGAGTCGGGCTACGAGCAGTACTTC. Protein sequence: CAISESGYEQYF.